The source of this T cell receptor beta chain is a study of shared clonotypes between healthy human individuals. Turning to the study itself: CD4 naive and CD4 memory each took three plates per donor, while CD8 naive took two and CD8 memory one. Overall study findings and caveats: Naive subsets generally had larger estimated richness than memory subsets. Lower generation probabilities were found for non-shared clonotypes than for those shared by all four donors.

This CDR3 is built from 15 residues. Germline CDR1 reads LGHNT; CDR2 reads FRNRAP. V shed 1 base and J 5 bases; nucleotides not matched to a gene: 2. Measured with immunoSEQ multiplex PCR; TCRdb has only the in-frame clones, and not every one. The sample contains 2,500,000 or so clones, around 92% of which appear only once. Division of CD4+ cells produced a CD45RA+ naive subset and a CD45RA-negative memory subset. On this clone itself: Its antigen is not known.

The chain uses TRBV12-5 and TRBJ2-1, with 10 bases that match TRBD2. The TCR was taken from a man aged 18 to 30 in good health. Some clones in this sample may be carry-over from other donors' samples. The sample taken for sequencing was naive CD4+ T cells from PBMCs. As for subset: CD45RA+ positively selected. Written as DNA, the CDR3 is TGTGCTAGTGGTTTGGGGCTAGCGGGAGACAATGAGCAGTTCTTC. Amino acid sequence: CASGLGLAGDNEQFF.